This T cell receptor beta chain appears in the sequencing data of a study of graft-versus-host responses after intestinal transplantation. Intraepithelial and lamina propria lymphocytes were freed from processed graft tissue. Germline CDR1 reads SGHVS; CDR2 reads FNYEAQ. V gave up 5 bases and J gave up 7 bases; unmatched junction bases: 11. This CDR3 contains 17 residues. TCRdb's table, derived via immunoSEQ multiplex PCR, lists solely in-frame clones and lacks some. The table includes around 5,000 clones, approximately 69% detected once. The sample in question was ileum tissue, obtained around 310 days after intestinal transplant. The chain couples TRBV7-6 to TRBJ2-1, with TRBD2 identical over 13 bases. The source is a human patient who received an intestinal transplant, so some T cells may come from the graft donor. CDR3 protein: CASSPSPSGLAGNEQFF. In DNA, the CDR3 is TGTGCCAGCAGCCCCTCCCCCTCGGGACTAGCGGGAAATGAGCAGTTCTTC.